These 6 T cell receptor beta chains were sequenced from one sample in a study of human T cells and chemical hapten exposure. The time point is: pre-sensitization, week 0. The treatment was: therapeutic diphenylcyclopropenone sensitization with weekly scalp DPC. It was unfractionated whole blood from which total RNA was extracted. TCRdb independently ran MiXCR on the RACE reads; one entry per CDR3 protein. Found here are tens of thousands of distinct CDR3 sequences, approximately 12% of them singletons; the top ten hold approximately 1.8%. The starting material was whole blood, obtained in connection with sensitization to the hapten diphenylcyclopropenone (DPC). The source is a woman in her forties with alopecia areata. Some clones in this sample may be carry-over from other donors' samples.

This clonotype was seen repeatedly, ten times or more. This chain uses TRBV2 with TRBJ2-7; D is possibly TRBD2 (6 bases). The CDR3 has 13 amino acids. V was cut by 5 bases and J by 4 bases, with 12 bases left in between. CDR1 and CDR2 (germline): SNHLY, FYNNEI. CDR3 in amino acids: CASSRPGRYEQYF. The CDR3 coding sequence is TGTGCCAGCAGTAGGCCAGGGAGGTACGAGCAGTACTTC.

V gene TRBV7-8 combines with J gene TRBJ2-3, with D unclear. Germline V gene lookup returns CDR1 SGHVS and CDR2 FQNEAQ. Trimming left V 4 bases short and J 1 base short, with 18 bases between. The CDR3 consists of 17 residues. The CDR3 protein is CASSSGPLGSGTDTQYF. For the CDR3, the DNA is TGTGCCAGCAGCTCCGGGCCTCTTGGGTCCGGCACAGATACGCAGTATTTT.

The V call is TRBV29-1, the J call TRBJ2-3; possibly TRBD2 for D (5 bases). CDR1 is SQVTM and CDR2 is ANQGSEA in the germline V gene. The CDR3 covers 13 residues. Deletions cut 5 bases from V and 3 bases from J, with 12 bases between. CDR3 region: CSVSAGETDTQYF. The DNA for the CDR3 is TGCAGCGTTTCAGCCGGGGAGACAGATACGCAGTATTTT.

This clonotype was recorded at least ten times. The rearrangement uses TRBV6-6 and TRBJ1-2; TRBD1 aligns across 7 bases. CDR3 length: 16 residues. J gave up 0 bases and V 2 bases, and 6 bases lay outside the gene matches. Germline loops: CDR1 MNHNY, CDR2 SVGAGI (reference sequence). The CDR3 here is CASSYPQGLSNYGYTF. DNA of the CDR3: TGTGCCAGCAGTTACCCACAGGGGCTCTCTAACTATGGCTACACCTTC.

The genes are TRBV4-3 and TRBJ1-2; D gene ambiguous. The CDR3 runs 14 residues. V lost 5 bases, J lost 1 base, and 11 bases lay in between. CDR1 is LGHNA, CDR2 YSLEER, per germline. CDR3 in amino acids: CASSGHIGNYGYTF. The CDR3 DNA reads as TGCGCCAGCAGCGGTCATATCGGTAACTATGGCTACACCTTC.

This clonotype has a count of ten or more. The CDR3 DNA follows: TGTGCCAGCAGTTCGGGGCTAGCGGGATACAATGAGCAGTTCTTC. Its translation is CASSSGLAGYNEQFF. V usage is TRBV7-6 and J usage is TRBJ2-1; 9 nucleotides line up with TRBD2. CDR3 length equals 15 residues. Looked up from germline, CDR1 is SGHVS and CDR2 is FNYEAQ. V gave up 6 bases and J gave up 4 bases; unmatched junction bases: 7.